This T cell receptor (beta chain) was observed in a study of cytomegalovirus exposure and HLA in healthy donors. Whole-study results and caveats: Being productive about 90% or about 30% of the time was typical of most TCR beta V segments in an earlier analysis. Later analysis indicated greater clonal expansion among HLA-associated TCR beta chains than among equally common other chains.

CDR1 is MNHEY and CDR2 is SVGAGI in the germline V gene. The CDR3 is 14 amino acids. Trimming removed 2 bases at V and 5 bases at J, with 9 bases between. To note about this clone: Its antigen is not known.

PCR employed 60 Vbeta and 13 Jbeta primers. Profiled with immunoSEQ multiplex PCR; TCRdb holds only in-frame clones, not every one. The sample comprises over 150,000 clones, 65% to 70% of which are singletons, and just under 4.5% rests with the top ten. This chain connects TRBV6-5 to TRBJ1-4; D might be TRBD1 (5 bases). Material: PBMCs. This TCR was sampled from a woman between 18 and 30 years old in good health and CMV-seropositive. The CDR3 DNA follows: TGTGCCAGCAGTTACGGGGCACGAAATGAAAAACTGTTTTTT. It codes for CASSYGARNEKLFF.